This TCR beta chain was captured in a study of T cells expressing NK-cell markers. CDR3 size: 17 residues. Germline CDR1 and CDR2: LGHNA and YNFKEQ. TCRdb reprocessed the 5' RACE reads and stores each CDR3 protein as one record, lacking DNA. The sample's table shows approximately 170,000 distinct CDR3 sequences. This TCR was recovered from a man aged 18-69 years in good health. Sequencing was carried out using blood T cells: a sorted CD56 or NKG2C T cell subset, CD4+ or CD8+ T cells, or bulk PBMC T cells (not recorded which). The chain carries TRBV4-2 and TRBJ2-1. The CDR3 here is CASSQVSRTTSYNEQFF.